The 31 T cell receptor beta chains in this list originate from one sample, sequenced in a study of blood T cell repertoires in COVID-19. TCRdb's copy holds only in-frame clones and misses some; the assay was immunoSEQ multiplex PCR. The table lists 180,000 or so clones, 75% to 90% of them singletons. The source material was peripheral blood. These receptors originate from a human donor with active or convalescent COVID-19. The donor label of this sample is uncertain.

The chain is built from TRBV5-8 and TRBJ2-4; D is unresolved. Germline assignment: CDR1 SGHTS and CDR2 YDEGEE. The CDR3 length is 11 residues. Trimming pared 2 bases from V and 10 bases from J, leaving 7 bases between. The CDR3 sequence is CASSFLGIQYF. The CDR3 nucleotides are TGTGCCAGCAGCTTCCTCGGGATTCAGTACTTC.

This clone is a singleton in its sample. The chain links TRBV6-5 to TRBJ2-1, with D perhaps TRBD2 (5 bases). This CDR3 has 14 amino acids. The germline V and J ends were trimmed by 7 bases and 0 bases, with 10 bases remaining between them. Germline V gene data show CDR1 as MNHEY and CDR2 as SVGAGI. The CDR3 spells CASMREYSYNEQFF. The CDR3 DNA reads as TGTGCCAGCATGAGGGAGTACTCCTACAATGAGCAGTTCTTC.

The chain joins TRBV14 to TRBJ2-3, with 7 bases matching TRBD2. CDR1 is SGHDN, CDR2 FVKESK, per germline. V gave up 2 bases and J gave up 1 base; unmatched junction bases: 3. This CDR3 is built from 15 residues. This chain's CDR3 is CASSQSRERTDTQYF. The CDR3, as DNA: TGTGCCAGCAGCCAATCGCGGGAGCGCACAGATACGCAGTATTTT.

The chain is built from TRBV7-2 and TRBJ2-7; 8 bases map to TRBD2. The CDR3 runs to 15 residues. Per germline, CDR1 SGHTA and CDR2 FQGNSA. Losses at the gene ends were 5 bases for V and 2 bases for J; bases not matched to a gene: 8. The CDR3 sequence: CASSQLAASAYEQYF. For the CDR3, the DNA is TGTGCCAGCAGCCAACTAGCGGCTTCAGCCTACGAGCAGTACTTC.

This sequence joins TRBV19 and TRBJ2-7, with 9 positions matching TRBD2. Germline-derived CDR1 and CDR2 are LNHDA and SQIVND (reference sequence). V dropped 5 bases and J dropped 5; count of bases not matched to a gene: 10. This CDR3 contains 15 residues. The CDR3 DNA reads TGTGCCAGTAGTTGGCTAGCGGGACGGTTCGACGAGCAGTACTTC. Translating gives CASSWLAGRFDEQYF.

J is TRBJ1-6 and V is TRBV5-4; 10 bases are shared with TRBD1. The J segment lost 7 bases and the V segment lost 4 bases, leaving 5 bases of the junction unmatched. Germline V gene lookup returns CDR1 SGHNT and CDR2 YYREEE (reference sequence). CDR3 length: 15 amino acids. CDR3 in amino acids: CASSPTGGRNSPLHF. As DNA, the CDR3 is TGTGCCAGCAGCCCGACAGGGGGCAGGAATTCACCCCTCCACTTT.

The chain has TRBV24-1 and TRBJ1-1; D possibly corresponds to TRBD1 (5 bases). The CDR3 runs to 14 residues. Per the germline V gene, CDR1 is KGHDR and CDR2 is SFDVKD. Trimming stripped 3 bases from V and 5 bases from J, with 12 bases between. CDR3 sequence (DNA): TGTGCCACCAGTGATCCTTCCGGGGGTACTGAAGCTTTCTTT. It codes for CATSDPSGGTEAFF.

J is TRBJ2-7 and V is TRBV18; perhaps TRBD1 as D (5 bases). The V end was cut by 3 bases, the J end by 5 bases, with 14 bases between. The CDR3 loop spans 14 amino acids. In germline, CDR1 is KGHSH, CDR2 LQKENI. The CDR3 spells CASSPQGSNHEQYF. The CDR3 region has the DNA TGTGCCAGCTCACCCCAGGGCTCTAACCACGAGCAGTACTTC.

This chain links TRBV24-1 with TRBJ2-1, with TRBD2 matching 7 bases. This CDR3 is 17 amino acids long. V gave up 4 bases and J gave up 0 bases; unmatched junction bases: 8. In germline, CDR1 is KGHDR, CDR2 SFDVKD. CDR3 in amino acids: CATSEASGKSSYNEQFF. The CDR3 region has the DNA TGTGCCACCAGTGAGGCTAGCGGAAAGAGCTCCTACAATGAGCAGTTCTTC.

The chain employs TRBV2 and TRBJ2-3; TRBD2 aligns across 16 bases. Germline values: CDR1 SNHLY, CDR2 FYNNEI. This CDR3 comprises 14 residues. The ends lost 7 bases at V and 10 bases at J; junction bases unmatched: 5. CDR3: CASTKGLAGGAQYF. The CDR3 DNA follows: TGTGCCAGCACCAAGGGACTAGCGGGGGGGGCGCAGTATTTT.

This clone was counted between two and nine times. This chain links TRBV11-2 with TRBJ1-3; maybe TRBD1 (5 bases). Germline lookup yields CDR1 SGHAT and CDR2 FQNNGV. With 3 bases removed from V and 2 bases from J, the gap between germline ends came to 8 bases. This CDR3 is 14 amino acids long. The CDR3 here is CASSLGGPGNTIYF. The CDR3 coding sequence is TGTGCCAGCAGCTTGGGGGGACCTGGAAACACCATATATTTT.

The chain has TRBV4-1 and TRBJ1-1; D unclear. Germline V CDR1 and CDR2: MGHRA, YSYEKL. Deletions cut 0 bases from V and 1 base from J, with 12 bases between. CDR3 size: 16 residues. In nucleotides, the CDR3 is TGCGCCAGCAGCCAAGATAAACGAGGGTCGAACACTGAAGCTTTCTTT. Its translation is CASSQDKRGSNTEAFF.

The chain is built from TRBV25-1 and TRBJ1-2; no reliable D call. Per the germline V gene, CDR1 is MGHDK and CDR2 is SYGVNS. The CDR3 runs to 12 residues. V lost 5 bases, J lost 5 bases, and 9 bases lay in between. The CDR3 region has the DNA TGTGCCAGCAGTAACAGCGGTTATGGCTACACCTTC. Residues: CASSNSGYGYTF.

This chain joins TRBV19 and TRBJ1-1; D gene ambiguous. This CDR3 region has 15 residues. Germline CDR1 and CDR2: LNHDA and SQIVND (reference sequence). Trimming stripped 7 bases from V and 1 base from J, with 16 bases between. In DNA, the CDR3 is TGTGCCAGTACTCGCCCCAACTCGTGGAACACTGAAGCTTTCTTT. Translating it yields CASTRPNSWNTEAFF. Full variable domain (missing parts from reference TRBV19 and TRBJ1-1): DGGITQSPKYLFRKEGQNVTLSCEQNLNHDAMYWYRQDPGQGLRLIYYSQIVNDFQKGDIAEGYSVSREKKESFPLTVTSAQKNPTAFYLCASTRPNSWNTEAFFGQGTRLTVV.

This clone was found a few times. J is TRBJ1-1 and V is TRBV7-9; D is unresolved. V lost 4 bases to trimming and J lost 4 bases, with 4 bases between them. Germline values: CDR1 SEHNR, CDR2 FQNEAQ (reference sequence). The CDR3 spans 11 residues. This CDR3 reads CASSSSTEAFF. The DNA of the CDR3 is TGTGCCAGCAGCTCGAGCACTGAAGCTTTCTTT.

The rearrangement links TRBV10-2 to TRBJ1-2; 10 nucleotides align to TRBD1. The V gene's germline CDR1 is WSHSY and CDR2 SAAADI. The junction had 7 bases not matched to a gene; V was cut back by 8 bases and J by 13 bases. The CDR3 contains 11 residues. The CDR3 region is CASEGTGEATF. The CDR3 DNA is TGCGCCAGCGAAGGGACAGGGGAAGCCACCTTC.

The J gene is TRBJ2-2, the V gene TRBV3-1 (or the pseudogene TRBV3-2); D gene uncertain. V was shortened by 3 bases and J by 7 bases, with 9 bases between the two germline ends. Germline V lookup: CDR1 LGHDT, CDR2 YNNKEL (reference sequence). There are 13 residues in the CDR3. The CDR3 region has the DNA TGTGCCAGCAGCCACCTGGCTGTCGGGGAGCTGTTTTTT. The encoded protein is CASSHLAVGELFF.

The chain has TRBV7-2 and TRBJ2-7, with TRBD1 as a possible D gene (6 bases). V was shortened by 3 bases and J by 7 bases, with 13 bases between the two germline ends. This CDR3 contains 13 residues. The germline V gene encodes CDR1 SGHTA and CDR2 FQGNSA. In DNA, the CDR3 is TGTGCCAGCAGCTTGGTACAGGGAAGGGAGCAGTACTTC. Residues: CASSLVQGREQYF.

The table lists this clone with a few counts. For the CDR3, the DNA is TGTGCCAGCTCACCAGGCGGGACAGGGGGTTCTGGGGCCAACGTCCTGACTTTC. Amino acid sequence: CASSPGGTGGSGANVLTF. The chain links TRBV18 to TRBJ2-6; 11 nucleotides line up with TRBD1. Germline loops: CDR1 KGHSH, CDR2 LQKENI. J was trimmed by 1 base and V by 2 bases; bases with no gene match: 4. The CDR3 is made up of 18 amino acids.

The chain has TRBV3-1 (or the pseudogene TRBV3-2) and TRBJ2-7; 7 nucleotides align to TRBD2. CDR3 size: 14 residues. Germline CDR1 LGHDT, CDR2 YNNKEL (reference sequence). V lost 4 bases and J lost 4; bases outside the gene matches: 7. For the CDR3, the DNA is TGTGCCAGCAGCCGTGGGGGAGGGCCGTACGAGCAGTACTTC. It yields the protein CASSRGGGPYEQYF.

This rearrangement joins TRBV30 to TRBJ2-2; perhaps TRBD2 as D (6 bases). This CDR3 is 15 amino acids long. V was clipped by 0 bases and J by 4 bases, with 12 bases between them. The germline V gene encodes CDR1 GTSNPN and CDR2 SVGIG (reference sequence). The CDR3 coding sequence is TGTGCCTGGAGTGTCCGGGAGTTGTTCACCGGGGAGCTGTTTTTT. Translating gives CAWSVRELFTGELFF.

The gene calls are TRBV28 and TRBJ2-1, with D possibly being TRBD2 (6 bases). Germline CDR1 reads MDHEN; CDR2 reads SYDVKM. The CDR3 has 16 amino acids. Trimming removed 3 bases at V and 1 base at J, with 13 bases between. The CDR3: CASSLVRAGSYNEQFF. For the CDR3, the DNA is TGTGCCAGCAGTTTGGTGAGGGCGGGATCCTACAATGAGCAGTTCTTC.

This chain connects TRBV2 to TRBJ1-1, with TRBD1 matching 8 bases. Germline V CDR1 and CDR2: SNHLY, FYNNEI. J gave up 1 base and V 6 bases, and 7 bases lay outside the gene matches. The length of the CDR3 is 15 residues. The CDR3 DNA follows: TGTGCCAGCAGGGTAGGACAGGGTAAGAACACTGAAGCTTTCTTT. It codes for CASRVGQGKNTEAFF.

The chain recombines TRBV4-1 with TRBJ2-3; 9 bases match TRBD1. Losses at the gene ends were 0 bases for V and 2 bases for J; bases not matched to a gene: 12. The CDR3 has 19 amino acids. CDR1 and CDR2 from the germline V gene are MGHRA and YSYEKL. DNA of the CDR3: TGCGCCAGCAGCCAAGAGTTTACCCTCGGGACAGGGTTCACAGATACGCAGTATTTT. Translated: CASSQEFTLGTGFTDTQYF.

This sequence joins TRBV5-1 and TRBJ2-3; 12 nucleotides agree with TRBD2. Trimming took 4 bases from V and 5 from J; bases not matched to a gene: 17. Germline V CDR1 and CDR2: SGHRS, YFSETQ. The CDR3 contains 19 residues. The CDR3 DNA follows: TGCGCCAGCAGCCGGACAGTTCTAGCGGGAGGGATCCCCGGAGATACGCAGTATTTT. This translates into CASSRTVLAGGIPGDTQYF.

This chain links TRBV5-1 with TRBJ2-3, with D tentatively TRBD2 (5 bases). This CDR3 region has 14 residues. CDR1 is SGHRS, CDR2 YFSETQ, per germline. Trimming shortened V by 2 bases and J by 6 bases, and 13 bases separated the two germline ends. The CDR3 sequence: CASSFLVAMDTQYF. The CDR3 region has the DNA TGCGCCAGCAGCTTTCTAGTAGCGATGGATACGCAGTATTTT.

This chain links TRBV2 with TRBJ1-5; 8 nucleotides line up with TRBD1. V gave up 6 bases and J gave up 4 bases; unmatched junction bases: 14. The CDR3 sequence is 17 residues long. Germline assignment: CDR1 SNHLY and CDR2 FYNNEI. CDR3 nucleotide sequence: TGTGCCAGCAGATGGCGACAGGGGATAACCCCTAATCAGCCCCAGCATTTT. This encodes CASRWRQGITPNQPQHF.

This clone showed up just a few times. This chain links TRBV5-4 with TRBJ1-5, with 8 bases identical to TRBD1. V lost 4 bases to trimming and J lost 5 bases; unmatched junction nucleotides: 5. The CDR3 sequence is 14 residues long. CDR1 and CDR2 from the germline V gene are SGHNT and YYREEE (reference sequence). CDR3 in amino acids: CASSLTGADQPQHF. The CDR3 DNA sequence: TGTGCCAGCAGCCTGACAGGGGCGGATCAGCCCCAGCATTTT.

This chain links TRBV14 with TRBJ2-7; D is ambiguous. Germline values: CDR1 SGHDN, CDR2 FVKESK. V lost 0 bases and J 6 bases, leaving 6 bases between the germline ends. CDR3 length equals 12 residues. CDR3: CASSQDIREQYF. DNA of the CDR3: TGTGCCAGCAGCCAAGATATCCGCGAGCAGTACTTC.

The chain links TRBV5-4 to TRBJ2-1, with a tentative D call TRBD2 (6 bases). Trimming removed 2 bases at V and 14 bases at J, with 11 bases between. The CDR3 spans 11 residues. Germline CDR1 is SGHNT and CDR2 is YYREEE (reference sequence). The CDR3 here is CASSFRDSEFF. The CDR3 nucleotides read TGTGCCAGCAGCTTCCGGGACTCGGAGTTCTTC.

This chain uses TRBV3-1 (or the pseudogene TRBV3-2) with TRBJ2-7; 10 nucleotides agree with TRBD2. CDR3 size: 16 residues. Germline V gives CDR1 LGHDT, CDR2 YNNKEL (reference sequence). Unmatched junction bases numbered 6, after V lost 4 bases and J lost 0 bases. The CDR3 bases are TGTGCCAGCAGCCGCAGGACTAGCGGAGGCTCCTACGAGCAGTACTTC. Translating it yields CASSRRTSGGSYEQYF.